This TCR beta chain emerged from a study of blood T cell repertoires in COVID-19. Whole-study context: Whether acute or convalescent, the COVID-19 samples came from the United States, Italy and Spain. T cells, B-cell-depleted T cells, or PBMCs provided the cDNA or gDNA that served as material.

How the authors handled the data: Estimates of nucleated cell counts were drawn from the amplification of reference gene primers. Libraries were prepared by immunoSEQ multiplex PCR; TCRdb keeps only in-frame clonotypes and omits some of them. V and J calls and clone size are copied from that table; D and trimming were computed from the DNA. Found here are around 230,000 clones, 70% to 85% of them singletons; the top ten hold 15%. Ages ranged from about 18 to 89 years, with residence in more than 20 US areas. V shed 3 bases and J shed 0 bases, with 10 bases lying between them. Germline V gene data show CDR1 as SGDLS and CDR2 as YYNGEE. The CDR3 is 15 amino acids.

The chain links TRBV9 to TRBJ1-3; maybe TRBD1 (6 bases). This TCR was recovered from a man aged 40-50 years who had recovered from COVID-19. The sample was PBMCs or T cells enriched from blood (not recorded which). CDR3: CASSASGVSGNTIYF. CDR3 sequence (DNA): TGTGCCAGCAGCGCATCAGGGGTCTCTGGAAACACCATATATTTT.